Included here is one T cell receptor (beta chain) sequence, with context. The data were obtained in a study of blood T cell repertoires in COVID-19. Study background: From the United States, Italy and Spain came samples of acute and convalescent COVID-19. The cDNA or gDNA used as material had been derived from T cells, B-cell-depleted T cells, or PBMCs.

Authors' analysis steps: Amplifying reference gene primers gave estimates of nucleated cell counts. Sequenced by immunoSEQ multiplex PCR; TCRdb stores in-frame clones only, minus some. The V and J calls and clone size come from that table; D and trimming were worked out from the DNA. Of roughly 300,000 clones in the sample, over 80% were seen once. V lost 6 bases, J lost 4 bases, and 10 bases lay in between. From germline, CDR1 is SNHLY and CDR2 FYNNEI. The CDR3 is made up of 13 amino acids. The sample comprised peripheral blood. The receptor was isolated from a middle-aged woman who had recovered from COVID-19. The chain uses TRBV2 and TRBJ1-5; TRBD1 might be the D (5 bases). CDR3 DNA: TGTGCCAGCAGGCGGGACGTTAATCAGCCCCAGCATTTT. Translation: CASRRDVNQPQHF.